This record looks at one T cell receptor beta chain sequence and its context. Its antigen is undetermined. The germline V gene has CDR1 SGHRS and CDR2 YFSETQ. Trimming cost V 3 bases and J 5 bases; bases outside gene matches: 6. There are 16 residues in the CDR3. The data derive from a study of vaccination effects on CD4 cells after COVID-19. About the study: A couple of convalescent patients were sampled 16 days and one week before vaccination. Study-level findings and limits: Recruitment yielded few convalescent patients, and the study had no early post-infection timepoints. Convalescents' post-vaccination spike-reactive clones were chiefly new, vaccine-induced ones.

Method: immunoSEQ multiplex PCR; TCRdb's copy keeps in-frame clones and lacks some. The sample consists of around 50,000 clones, more than 75% of them appearing once. Cultured cells yielded isolated CD4+ T cells after 10 days. PCR-confirmed SARS-CoV-2 infection occurred in the person between March and December 2020. The receptor was isolated from a human donor who had a prior SARS-CoV-2 infection. The chain joins TRBV5-1 to TRBJ2-7, with 15 bases that match TRBD2. The specimen comprised CD4+ T cells from PBMCs cultured without peptide, sampled before COVID-19 vaccination. The CDR3 DNA follows: TGCGCCAGCAGCTCGGGGACTAGCGGGAGGCCCGACGAGCAGTACTTC. Its translation: CASSSGTSGRPDEQYF.